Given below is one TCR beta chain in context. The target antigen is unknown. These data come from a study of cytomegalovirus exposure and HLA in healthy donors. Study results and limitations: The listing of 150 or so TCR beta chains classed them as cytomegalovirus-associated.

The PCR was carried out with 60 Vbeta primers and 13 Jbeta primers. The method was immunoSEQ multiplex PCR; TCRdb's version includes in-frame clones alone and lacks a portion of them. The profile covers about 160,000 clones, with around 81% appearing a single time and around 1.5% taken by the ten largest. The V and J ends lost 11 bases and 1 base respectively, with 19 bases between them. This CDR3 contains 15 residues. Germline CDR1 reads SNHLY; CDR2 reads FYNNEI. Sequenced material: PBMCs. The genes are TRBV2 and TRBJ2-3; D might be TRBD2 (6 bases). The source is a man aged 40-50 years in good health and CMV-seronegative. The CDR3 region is CALLGGVVGTDTQYF. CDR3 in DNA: TGTGCCCTACTGGGGGGAGTCGTAGGCACAGATACGCAGTATTTT.